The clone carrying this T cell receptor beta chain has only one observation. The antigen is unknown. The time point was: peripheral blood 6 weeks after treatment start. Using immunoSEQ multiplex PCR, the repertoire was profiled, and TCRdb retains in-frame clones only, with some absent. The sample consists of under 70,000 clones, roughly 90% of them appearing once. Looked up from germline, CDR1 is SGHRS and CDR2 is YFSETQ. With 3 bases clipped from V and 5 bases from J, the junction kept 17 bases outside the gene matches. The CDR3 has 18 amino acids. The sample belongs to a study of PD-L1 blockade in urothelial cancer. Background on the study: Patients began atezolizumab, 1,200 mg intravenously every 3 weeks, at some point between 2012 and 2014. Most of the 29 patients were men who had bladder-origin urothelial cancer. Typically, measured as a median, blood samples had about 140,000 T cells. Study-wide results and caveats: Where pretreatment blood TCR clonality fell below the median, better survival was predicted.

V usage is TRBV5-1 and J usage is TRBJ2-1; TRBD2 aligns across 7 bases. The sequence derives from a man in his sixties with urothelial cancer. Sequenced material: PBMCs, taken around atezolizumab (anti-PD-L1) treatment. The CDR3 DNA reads TGCGCCAGCAGCTGGGGGTCTGGCGGGAGAAGGATTAACAATGAGCAGTTCTTC. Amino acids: CASSWGSGGRRINNEQFF.